The 3 T cell receptor beta chains below were found in one sample sequenced in a study of blood T cell repertoires in COVID-19. The data were produced by immunoSEQ multiplex PCR, yet TCRdb's version contains in-frame clones alone and is incomplete. The sample includes around 110,000 clones, 83% of them seen just once. Sample: peripheral blood. All receptors derive from a young man with acute or convalescent COVID-19.

The chain has TRBV21-1 and TRBJ1-1. TRBV21-1 is labeled a pseudogene. The CDR3 consists of 12 residues. In DNA, the CDR3 is TGTGCCAGCAGCGCCCCCCCTAGTATAGCTTTCTTT. Residues: CASSAPPSIAFF.

The chain employs TRBV18 and TRBJ2-5; 9 bases line up with TRBD2. The trim removed 3 bases at V and 2 bases at J, leaving 10 bases unmatched. Germline values: CDR1 KGHSH, CDR2 LQKENI. This CDR3 contains 17 residues. Here the CDR3 reads CASSPLRGSGSQETQYF. In DNA, the CDR3 is TGTGCCAGCTCACCCCTCCGGGGTAGCGGGAGTCAAGAGACCCAGTACTTC.

The V and J genes are TRBV6-5 and TRBJ2-3, with 12 bases lining up with TRBD2. The germline CDR1 and CDR2 sequences are MNHEY and SVGAGI. The CDR3 is made up of 13 amino acids. V lost 11 bases, J lost 3 bases, and 3 bases stayed unmatched. CDR3: CAGGLAGTDTQYF. The CDR3, as DNA: TGTGCCGGCGGACTAGCGGGGACAGATACGCAGTATTTT.